A single sample gave rise to the 9 T cell receptor beta chains below, sequenced in a study of cytomegalovirus exposure and HLA in healthy donors. PCR amplification relied on 60 Vbeta primers (plus 13 Jbeta primers). Measured with immunoSEQ multiplex PCR; TCRdb has only the in-frame clones, and not every one. The table lists around 120,000 clones, about three quarters of them singletons, with approximately 2.6% in the top ten. The sequencing input was PBMCs. All receptors derive from an older woman in good health and CMV-seropositive.

Concerning this clone itself: Different DNA sequences within this sample yield the same CDR3. This chain connects TRBV5-1 to TRBJ2-5, with TRBD2 identical over 11 bases. The V and J ends lost 0 bases and 4 bases, in that order; junction bases with no gene match: 2. The CDR3 loop spans 15 amino acids. Germline assignment: CDR1 SGHRS and CDR2 YFSETQ. The CDR3, as DNA: TGCGCCAGCAGCTTGGCCCTAGCGGGGGGAGAGACCCAGTACTTC. It yields the protein CASSLALAGGETQYF.

The chain couples TRBV5-1 to TRBJ2-3; no clear D. CDR1 and CDR2 from the germline V gene are SGHRS and YFSETQ. Between the trimmed V and J ends, which lost 0 bases and 2 bases, there was a span of 10 bases. The CDR3 is made up of 15 amino acids. The CDR3 bases are TGCGCCAGCAGCTTGGATCCCCCACTCACAGATACGCAGTATTTT. Its protein product is CASSLDPPLTDTQYF.

The chain has TRBV5-1 and TRBJ1-1; 9 bases are shared with TRBD1. This CDR3 has 15 amino acids. The V segment lost 5 bases and the J segment 2 bases; nucleotides outside the gene matches: 7. Germline V gene data show CDR1 as SGHRS and CDR2 as YFSETQ. CDR3 in DNA: TGCGCCAGCAGATACCGGGACAGGGATAACACTGAAGCTTTCTTT. Its translation is CASRYRDRDNTEAFF.

This clone showed up just a few times. The CDR3 region is CASSITGNTEAFF. DNA of the CDR3: TGTGCCAGCAGCATAACAGGTAACACTGAAGCTTTCTTT. The chain joins TRBV6-4 to TRBJ1-1; D perhaps matches TRBD1 (5 bases). Germline V gives CDR1 MRHNA, CDR2 SNTAGT. V lost 6 bases, J lost 2 bases, and 10 bases lay in between. This CDR3 contains 13 residues.

CDR3 bases: TGTGCCAGCAGTGCCGAACCCATACCAGTTTTCAATGAGCAGTTCTTC. This gives the protein CASSAEPIPVFNEQFF. The V call is TRBV6-1, the J call TRBJ2-1; no clear D. V gave up 4 bases and J gave up 6 bases, with 19 bases separating them. Germline V gene data show CDR1 as MNHNS and CDR2 as SASEGT. CDR3 size: 16 residues.

CDR3 protein: CSAPGGPGLNYGYTF. The CDR3 DNA is TGCAGCGCCCCAGGGGGGCCCGGACTTAACTATGGCTACACCTTC. The genes are TRBV29-1 and TRBJ1-2; 7 positions match TRBD1. After removal of 7 bases from V and 1 base from J, the junction contained 12 bases not matched to a gene. This CDR3 has 15 residues. Per germline, CDR1 SQVTM and CDR2 ANQGSEA.

The genes are TRBV7-9 and TRBJ1-2; D perhaps matches TRBD1 (6 bases). Deletions cut 5 bases from V and 2 bases from J, with 15 bases between. The CDR3 is 15 residues long. CDR1 is SEHNR and CDR2 is FQNEAQ in the germline V gene (reference sequence). The CDR3 nucleotides read TGTGCCAGCAGCCTCACAGGGCGGGGGAACTATGGCTACACCTTC. Its protein is CASSLTGRGNYGYTF. Based on the CDR3 plus reference TRBV7-9 and TRBJ1-2, the full variable domain is DTGVSQNPRHKITKRGQNVTFRCDPISEHNRLYWYRQTLGQGPEFLTYFQNEAQLEKSRLLSDRFSAERPKGSFSTLEIQRTEQGDSAMYLCASSLTGRGNYGYTFGSGTRLTVV.

The chain combines TRBV7-2 with TRBJ1-1; 7 positions match TRBD1. This CDR3 has 14 amino acids. Per the germline V gene, CDR1 is SGHTA and CDR2 is FQGNSA. The ends lost 5 bases at V and 1 base at J; junction bases unmatched: 4. DNA for the CDR3: TGTGCCAGCAGCCGGGACAGAGCGAACACTGAAGCTTTCTTT. It translates to CASSRDRANTEAFF.

This clone was seen a single time. The chain is built from TRBV11-2 and TRBJ1-1, with D maybe TRBD1 (6 bases). This CDR3 spans 15 amino acids. From germline, CDR1 is SGHAT and CDR2 FQNNGV. V was cut by 3 bases and J by 1 base, with 12 bases left in between. The CDR3 DNA reads TGTGCCAGCAGCTTGGGGTCGACAGGGAACACTGAAGCTTTCTTT. This translates into CASSLGSTGNTEAFF.